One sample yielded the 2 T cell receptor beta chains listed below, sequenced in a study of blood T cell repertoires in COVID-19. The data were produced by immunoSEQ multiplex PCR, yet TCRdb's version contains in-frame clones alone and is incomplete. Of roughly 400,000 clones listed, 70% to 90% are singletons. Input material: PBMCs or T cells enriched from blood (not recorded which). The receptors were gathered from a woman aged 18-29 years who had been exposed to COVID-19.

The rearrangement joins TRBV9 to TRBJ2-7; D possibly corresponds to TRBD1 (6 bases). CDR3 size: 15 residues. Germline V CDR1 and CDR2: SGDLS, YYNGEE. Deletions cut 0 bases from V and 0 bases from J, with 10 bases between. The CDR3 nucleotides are TGTGCCAGCAGCGTAGGACAGGACCTCTCCTACGAGCAGTACTTC. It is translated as CASSVGQDLSYEQYF.

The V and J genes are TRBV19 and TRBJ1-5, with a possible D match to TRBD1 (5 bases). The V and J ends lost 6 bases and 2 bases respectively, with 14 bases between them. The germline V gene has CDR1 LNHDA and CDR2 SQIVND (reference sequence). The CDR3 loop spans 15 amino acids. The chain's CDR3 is CASRMGGSGNQPQHF. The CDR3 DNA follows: TGTGCCAGTAGGATGGGGGGTAGTGGCAATCAGCCCCAGCATTTT.